The 21 T cell receptor beta chains reported below all come from one sample, sequenced in a study of cytomegalovirus exposure and HLA in healthy donors. Both 60 Vbeta primers and 13 Jbeta primers went into the PCR. The assay was immunoSEQ multiplex PCR, and TCRdb's table has in-frame clones only and misses some. The repertoire holds approximately 140,000 clones, with 79% as singletons. Sequenced: PBMCs. The receptors were gathered from a middle-aged woman in good health and CMV-seropositive.

CDR3 DNA sequence: TGTGCCAGCAGAGCCACCCATCTCTACGAGCAGTACTTC. Protein sequence: CASRATHLYEQYF. The rearrangement links TRBV6-6 to TRBJ2-7; no reliable D call. Between the trimmed V and J ends, which lost 6 bases and 3 bases, there was a span of 12 bases. This CDR3 has 13 residues. The germline gives CDR1 MNHNY, CDR2 SVGAGI (reference sequence).

This clone was counted once. The chain combines TRBV9 with TRBJ2-1, with 8 bases that match TRBD2. There are 16 residues in the CDR3. The germline V gene has CDR1 SGDLS and CDR2 YYNGEE. After removal of 0 bases from V and 2 bases from J, the junction contained 4 bases not matched to a gene. In DNA, the CDR3 is TGTGCCAGCAGCGTAGGGCCAGCGGGGGCCTACAATGAGCAGTTCTTC. Translated, it gives CASSVGPAGAYNEQFF.

This clone has a handful of counts. V and J are TRBV6-1 and TRBJ2-1; 9 bases match TRBD2. The V gene's germline CDR1 is MNHNS and CDR2 SASEGT. V lost 1 base to trimming and J lost 2 bases; unmatched junction nucleotides: 3. This CDR3 comprises 16 residues. The CDR3: CASSEEGTSPYNEQFF. The CDR3 DNA follows: TGTGCCAGCAGTGAAGAGGGGACTAGCCCCTACAATGAGCAGTTCTTC.

This clone was counted a single time. V usage is TRBV28 and J usage is TRBJ1-2; no firm D call. CDR1 is MDHEN, CDR2 SYDVKM, per germline. This CDR3 is built from 14 residues. V was clipped by 2 bases and J by 1 base, with 8 bases between them. The CDR3 nucleotides are TGTGCCAGCAGTTTACAAGCAATTAACTATGGCTACACCTTC. It specifies CASSLQAINYGYTF.

This chain joins TRBV7-2 and TRBJ2-3; D gene unclear. With 7 bases removed from V and 2 bases from J, the gap between germline ends came to 4 bases. Germline V CDR1 and CDR2: SGHTA, FQGNSA. This CDR3 has 11 residues. This CDR3 reads CASTITDTQYF. In DNA, the CDR3 is TGTGCCAGCACCATCACAGATACGCAGTATTTT.

This chain uses TRBV5-1 with TRBJ2-2, with 8 bases aligning to TRBD1. V shed 4 bases, J shed 6 bases, and the junction held 5 bases outside the gene matches. Germline CDR1 reads SGHRS; CDR2 reads YFSETQ. The CDR3 spans 14 residues. The CDR3 loop is CASSAGTGAGELFF. The DNA of the CDR3 is TGCGCCAGCAGCGCCGGGACAGGCGCCGGGGAGCTGTTTTTT.

This chain uses TRBV6-5 with TRBJ2-7; TRBD1 matches at 7 bases. The V gene's germline CDR1 is MNHEY and CDR2 SVGAGI. The CDR3 has 15 amino acids. V was pared by 5 bases and J by 2 bases, with 9 bases of the junction left unmatched. Written as DNA, the CDR3 is TGTGCCAGCAGTCGGACAGGCCACTTAGCCTACGAGCAGTACTTC. This codes for CASSRTGHLAYEQYF.

The chain uses TRBV4-2 and TRBJ2-5, with TRBD1 as a possible D gene (6 bases). This CDR3 spans 15 amino acids. CDR1 and CDR2 from the germline V gene are LGHNA and YNFKEQ. V dropped 3 bases and J dropped 2 bases, with 13 bases sitting between them. CDR3 protein: CASSQYNGQQETQYF. DNA of the CDR3: TGTGCCAGCAGCCAGTACAATGGACAGCAAGAGACCCAGTACTTC.

This clone was seen more than once but under ten times. V and J are TRBV11-2 and TRBJ1-2, with 7 bases matching TRBD1. The CDR3 loop spans 14 amino acids. The V gene's germline CDR1 is SGHAT and CDR2 FQNNGV. Trimming cost V 4 bases and J 4 bases; bases outside gene matches: 6. The CDR3 coding sequence is TGTGCCAGCAGCTCCTCACAGGGGACCTATGGCTACACCTTC. Encoded protein: CASSSSQGTYGYTF.

This sequence joins TRBV12-5 and TRBJ1-1; D might be TRBD1 (6 bases). V was trimmed by 5 bases and J by 1 base, leaving 11 bases between them. Germline lookup yields CDR1 LGHNT and CDR2 FRNRAP. The CDR3 sequence is 14 residues long. The CDR3: CASGPDRRNTEAFF. The CDR3 bases are TGTGCTAGTGGTCCCGACAGGCGGAACACTGAAGCTTTCTTT. Looking up the rest from reference TRBV12-5 and TRBJ1-1 gives the full variable domain: DARVTQTPRHKVTEMGQEVTMRCQPILGHNTVFWYRQTMMQGLELLAYFRNRAPLDDSGMPKDRFSAEMPDATLATLKIQPSEPRDSAVYFCASGPDRRNTEAFFGQGTRLTVV.

V usage is TRBV4-1 and J usage is TRBJ1-1, with TRBD1 matching over 11 bases. Germline V CDR1 and CDR2: MGHRA, YSYEKL. This CDR3 is 15 amino acids long. V lost 0 bases to trimming and J lost 6 bases; unmatched junction nucleotides: 3. CDR3 nucleotides: TGCGCCAGCAGCCAAGATGGACAGGGGGCCGCTGAAGCTTTCTTT. As protein: CASSQDGQGAAEAFF.

V and J are TRBV5-6 and TRBJ2-6, with 11 bases aligning to TRBD1. Germline V gene sequence: CDR1 SGHDT, CDR2 YYEEEE. V lost 2 bases, J lost 0 bases, and 7 bases stayed unmatched. The CDR3 contains 19 residues. The chain's CDR3 is CASSLQPGQGVSGANVLTF. The CDR3 DNA is TGTGCCAGCAGCTTACAACCGGGACAGGGGGTCTCTGGGGCCAACGTCCTGACTTTC.

The chain joins TRBV5-1 to TRBJ1-2, with D possibly TRBD1 on 5 matching bases. The CDR3 loop spans 13 amino acids. The germline CDR1 and CDR2 sequences are SGHRS and YFSETQ. Trimming removed 0 bases from V and 7 bases from J, with 10 bases in between. CDR3 coding DNA: TGCGCCAGCAGCTTGGCCGGAAGGGGTGGCTACACCTTC. It translates to CASSLAGRGGYTF.

The rearrangement links TRBV6-5 to TRBJ1-2, with a tentative D call TRBD1 (5 bases). CDR3 length: 14 amino acids. The V end was cut by 6 bases, the J end by 8 bases, with 19 bases between. Germline lookup yields CDR1 MNHEY and CDR2 SVGAGI. This CDR3 reads CASSPGTLRGGYTF. As DNA, the CDR3 is TGTGCCAGCAGCCCTGGGACTTTACGGGGGGGCTACACCTTC.

The V gene is TRBV2, the J gene TRBJ2-7, with D possibly matching TRBD2 (5 bases). Trimming cost V 4 bases and J 5 bases, with 12 bases left between them. CDR1 and CDR2 (germline): SNHLY, FYNNEI. This CDR3 is built from 13 residues. CDR3 region: CASSGGEINEQYF. The DNA of the CDR3 is TGTGCCAGCAGTGGGGGAGAAATCAACGAGCAGTACTTC.

The chain joins TRBV7-9 to TRBJ1-1; D is perhaps TRBD1 (6 bases). Trimming shortened V by 6 bases and J by 7 bases, and 18 bases separated the two germline ends. The V gene's germline CDR1 is SEHNR and CDR2 FQNEAQ (reference sequence). The length of the CDR3 is 14 residues. CDR3 nucleotides: TGTGCCAGCAGTTTAAACACGGGACACCTTGAAGCTTTCTTT. It codes for CASSLNTGHLEAFF. Drawing the rest from reference TRBV7-9 and TRBJ1-1, the complete variable domain is DTGVSQNPRHKITKRGQNVTFRCDPISEHNRLYWYRQTLGQGPEFLTYFQNEAQLEKSRLLSDRFSAERPKGSFSTLEIQRTEQGDSAMYLCASSLNTGHLEAFFGQGTRLTVV.

This clone showed up just once. An end of the junction does not agree with germline; a read error may underlie this. This chain connects TRBV20-1 to TRBJ2-3; D gene ambiguous. Germline CDR1 and CDR2: DFQATT and SNEGSKA (reference sequence). CDR3 length equals 10 residues. The CDR3 DNA is TGCAGTGCTAGCGTCGATACGCAGTCTTTT. Its protein is CSASVDTQSF.

The rearrangement joins TRBV28 to TRBJ2-3; D is ambiguous. The V gene lost 2 bases and the J gene lost 2 bases, with 8 bases spanning the gap. The CDR3 loop spans 14 amino acids. CDR1 is MDHEN and CDR2 is SYDVKM in the germline V gene. The CDR3 nucleotides are TGTGCCAGCAGTTTACAGTCTCACACAGATACGCAGTATTTT. Residues: CASSLQSHTDTQYF. The complete variable domain, with remaining parts taken from reference TRBV28 and TRBJ2-3, reads DVKVTQSSRYLVKRTGEKVFLECVQDMDHENMFWYRQDPGLGLRLIYFSYDVKMKEKGDIPEGYSVSREKKERFSLILESASTNQTSMYLCASSLQSHTDTQYFGPGTRLTVL.

This clone has only a few counts. This chain joins TRBV25-1 and TRBJ2-5; tentative D call: TRBD1 (7 bases). V shed 7 bases and J shed 2 bases, with 20 bases lying between them. The V gene's germline CDR1 is MGHDK and CDR2 SYGVNS. This CDR3 has 16 amino acids. CDR3 nucleotides: TGTGCCAGCATCAGACAGGGAGGAGGAGGGCAAGAGACCCAGTACTTC. This translates into CASIRQGGGGQETQYF.

The V call is TRBV6-5, the J call TRBJ1-2, with 7 bases fitting TRBD1. V lost 9 bases, J lost 2 bases, and 9 bases stayed unmatched. This CDR3 has 14 amino acids. CDR1 and CDR2 from the germline V gene are MNHEY and SVGAGI. CDR3 sequence (DNA): TGTGCCAGTACGTATTTACAGGGGAACTATGGCTACACCTTC. It yields the protein CASTYLQGNYGYTF.

The chain uses TRBV5-4 and TRBJ2-2; TRBD2 aligns across 8 bases. V lost 4 bases and J lost 1; bases outside the gene matches: 6. This CDR3 region has 16 residues. Germline lookup yields CDR1 SGHNT and CDR2 YYREEE (reference sequence). CDR3 bases: TGTGCCAGCAGCCCTAAGGCGGGGGGGAACACCGGGGAGCTGTTTTTT. Translating it yields CASSPKAGGNTGELFF. Drawing the rest from reference TRBV5-4 and TRBJ2-2, the complete variable domain is ETGVTQSPTHLIKTRGQQVTLRCSSQSGHNTVSWYQQALGQGPQFIFQYYREEENGRGNFPPRFSGLQFPNYSSELNVNALELDDSALYLCASSPKAGGNTGELFFGEGSRLTVL.